This T cell receptor beta chain comes out of a study of identifying expanded T cells in peripheral blood (dated by TCRdb to the late 2010s). About the investigation overall: Technical replicates were generated by sequencing separate aliquots of the same genomic DNA pool, and four replicates were compared pairwise. General findings and caveats noted by the study authors: The beta-binomial model significantly reduced the number of clones called differentially abundant and the false-positive rate across all healthy-donor time intervals. For all healthy donors, the variance in clone template counts between two-week samples rose significantly as total template count increased. The binomial model flagged roughly 1.1 differentially abundant clones between technical replicates, compared with about 16 over around two weeks and 18 to 20 over around four weeks. The authors expected that over much longer intervals, such as months to years, biological variance in healthy repertoires might increase even further.

TCRbeta CDR3 regions were profiled by bias-controlled multiplex PCR amplification of genomic DNA with the immunoSEQ Assay. The study's own analysis went as follows. To quantify the absolute abundance of each unique TCRbeta CDR3 region, the sequences were collapsed and filtered. Differential abundance was tested with a binomial (Fisher-equivalent) model and with a beta-binomial model adding time-dependent variance fitted from healthy donors. Clones with fewer than 5 combined templates were excluded, and clones with Benjamini-Hochberg FDR below 0.01 were called differentially abundant. In the beta-binomial model, variance was expressed as a function of the total template count across the two samples, in the form v = (b*log(k)+a)^2. TCRdb stores this immuneACCESS table with in-frame sequences only. Part of the clones is absent; in the studies checked, under half of the shortfall reflects unresolved V genes, and no reason is known for the rest. Clone size and V and J calls were adopted from that table, with D and trimming inferred from the DNA. For this sample the table gives about 94,000 clones, of which around 90% were detected only once. The ten largest clones add up to approximately 5.3% of the sample.

Remarks on this clone: Its binding antigen is unknown. Base quality data are lacking; no much larger clone is found one base away.

No immune events such as infections were documented for the healthy donors during the collection period. To calibrate time-dependent variance in a beta-binomial model of T-cell clone differential abundance, blood repertoires from healthy donors were used as a training cohort. There were some 10 healthy donors in the training cohort, of whom 3 were female and 7 were male. An age range of roughly 29 to 64 years, with an average of approximately 43 years, was recorded for the donors. Whole blood from each healthy donor was obtained from a commercial supplier and was collected at three time points roughly 13 days apart. Genomic DNA was extracted from unsorted whole blood for immunosequencing. For CDR1 and CDR2, the germline V gene lists SGHRS and YFSETQ. Here V drops 5 bases and J drops 0 bases, and the junction holds 5 bases not matched to any gene. The CDR3 sequence holds 15 residues, the cysteine and phenylalanine included. CDR3 DNA only is kept here, 45 bases in frame from base 1.

The sequence was obtained from a person between 18 and 69 years old in good health. The sample consisted of blood. The chain is encoded by TRBV5-1 joined to TRBJ1-5, with TRBD1 identical over 7 junction bases. The CDR3 here reads CASRQGISSNQPQHF. Here is the DNA: TGCGCCAGCAGACAGGGGATCTCTAGCAATCAGCCCCAGCATTTT.